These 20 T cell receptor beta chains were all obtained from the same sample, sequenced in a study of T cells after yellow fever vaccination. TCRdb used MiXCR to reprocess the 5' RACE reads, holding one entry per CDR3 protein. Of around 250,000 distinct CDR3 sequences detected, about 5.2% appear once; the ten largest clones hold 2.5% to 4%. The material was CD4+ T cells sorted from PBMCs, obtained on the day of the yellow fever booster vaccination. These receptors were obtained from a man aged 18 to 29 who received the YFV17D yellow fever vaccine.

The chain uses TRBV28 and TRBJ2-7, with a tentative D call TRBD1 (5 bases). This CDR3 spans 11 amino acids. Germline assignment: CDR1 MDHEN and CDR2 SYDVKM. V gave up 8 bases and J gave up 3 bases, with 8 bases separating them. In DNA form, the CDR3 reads TGTGCCAGCGCAGGGAACTACGAGCAGTACTTC. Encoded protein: CASAGNYEQYF.

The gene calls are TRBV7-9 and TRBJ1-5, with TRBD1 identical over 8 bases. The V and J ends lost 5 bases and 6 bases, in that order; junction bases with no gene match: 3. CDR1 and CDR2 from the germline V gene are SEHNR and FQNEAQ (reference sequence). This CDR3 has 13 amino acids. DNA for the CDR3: TGTGCCAGCAGCAATCAGGGGGCTCAGCCCCAGCATTTT. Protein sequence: CASSNQGAQPQHF.

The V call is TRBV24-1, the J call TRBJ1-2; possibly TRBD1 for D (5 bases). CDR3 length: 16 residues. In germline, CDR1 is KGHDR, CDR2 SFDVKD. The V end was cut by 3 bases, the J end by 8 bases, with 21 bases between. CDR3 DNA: TGTGCCACCAGTGATACGCGGGACCCCTCGGGGAGCGGCTACACCTTC. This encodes CATSDTRDPSGSGYTF.

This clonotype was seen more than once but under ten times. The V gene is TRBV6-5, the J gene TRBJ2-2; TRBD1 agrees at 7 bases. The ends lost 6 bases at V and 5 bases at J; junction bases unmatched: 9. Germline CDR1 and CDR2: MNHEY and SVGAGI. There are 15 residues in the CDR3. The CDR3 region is CASRLNRGRTGELFF. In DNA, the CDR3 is TGTGCCAGCAGGCTCAACAGGGGTCGGACCGGGGAGCTGTTTTTT.

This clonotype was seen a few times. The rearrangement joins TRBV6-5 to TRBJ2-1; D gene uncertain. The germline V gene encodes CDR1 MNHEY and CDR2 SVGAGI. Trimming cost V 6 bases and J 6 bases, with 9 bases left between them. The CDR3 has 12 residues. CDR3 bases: TGTGCCAGCAGGGGAAATGGCAATGAGCAGTTCTTC. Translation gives CASRGNGNEQFF.

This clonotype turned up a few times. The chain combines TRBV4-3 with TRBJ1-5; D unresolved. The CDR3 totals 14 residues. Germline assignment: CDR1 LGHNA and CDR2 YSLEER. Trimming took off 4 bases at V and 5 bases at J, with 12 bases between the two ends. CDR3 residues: CASSLSRGDQPQHF. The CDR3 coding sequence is TGCGCCAGCAGCCTCTCCCGGGGAGATCAGCCCCAGCATTTT.

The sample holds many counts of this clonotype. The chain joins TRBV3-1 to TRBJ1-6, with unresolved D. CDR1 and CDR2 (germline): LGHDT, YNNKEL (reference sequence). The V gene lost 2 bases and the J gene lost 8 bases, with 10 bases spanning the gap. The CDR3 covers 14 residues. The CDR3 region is CASSQYGSDSPLHF. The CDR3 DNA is TGTGCCAGCAGCCAATACGGGTCTGATTCACCCCTCCACTTT.

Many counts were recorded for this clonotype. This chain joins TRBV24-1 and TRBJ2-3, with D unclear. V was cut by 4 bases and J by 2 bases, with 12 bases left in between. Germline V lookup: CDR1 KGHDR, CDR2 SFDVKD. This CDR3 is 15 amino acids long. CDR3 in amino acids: CATSEGPRDTDTQYF. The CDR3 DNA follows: TGTGCCACCAGTGAGGGCCCCCGCGACACAGATACGCAGTATTTT.

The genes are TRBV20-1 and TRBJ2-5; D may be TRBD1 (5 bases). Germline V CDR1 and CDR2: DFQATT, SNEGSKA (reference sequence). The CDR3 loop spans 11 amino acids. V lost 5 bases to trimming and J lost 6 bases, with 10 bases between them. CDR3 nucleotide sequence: TGCAGTGCTCACAGGAGACAGACCCAGTACTTC. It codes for CSAHRRQTQYF.

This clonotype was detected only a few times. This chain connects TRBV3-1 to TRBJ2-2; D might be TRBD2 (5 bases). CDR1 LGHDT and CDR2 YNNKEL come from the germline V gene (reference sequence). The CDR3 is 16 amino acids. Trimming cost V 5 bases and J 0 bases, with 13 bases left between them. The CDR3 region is CASSYIGLPNTGELFF. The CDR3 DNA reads TGTGCCAGCAGCTATATAGGACTGCCGAACACCGGGGAGCTGTTTTTT.

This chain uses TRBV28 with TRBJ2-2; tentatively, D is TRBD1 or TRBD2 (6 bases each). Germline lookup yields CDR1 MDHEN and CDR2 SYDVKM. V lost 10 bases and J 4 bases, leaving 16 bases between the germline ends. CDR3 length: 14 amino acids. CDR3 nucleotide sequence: TGTGCCACCTTAAGGGGGGAGATCACCGGGGAGCTGTTTTTT. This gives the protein CATLRGEITGELFF.

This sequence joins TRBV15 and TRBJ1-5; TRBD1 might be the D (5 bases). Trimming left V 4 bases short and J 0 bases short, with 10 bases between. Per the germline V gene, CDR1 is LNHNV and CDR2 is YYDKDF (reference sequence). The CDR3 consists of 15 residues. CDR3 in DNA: TGTGCCACCAGCACCGGACATAATAGCAATCAGCCCCAGCATTTT. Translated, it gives CATSTGHNSNQPQHF.

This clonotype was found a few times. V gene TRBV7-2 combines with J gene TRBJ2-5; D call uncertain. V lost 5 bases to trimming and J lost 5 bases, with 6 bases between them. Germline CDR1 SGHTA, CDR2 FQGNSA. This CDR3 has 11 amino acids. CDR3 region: CASSNPETQYF. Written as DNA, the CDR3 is TGTGCCAGCAGCAATCCCGAGACCCAGTACTTC.

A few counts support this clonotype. CDR3 loop: CASGTSLAYEQYF. In DNA form, the CDR3 reads TGTGCCAGTGGGACTTCGCTTGCCTACGAGCAGTACTTC. This sequence joins TRBV3-1 and TRBJ2-7; the D gene is possibly TRBD2 (6 bases). V was clipped by 9 bases and J by 2 bases, with 14 bases between them. Germline CDR1 and CDR2: LGHDT and YNNKEL (reference sequence). The CDR3 has 13 residues.

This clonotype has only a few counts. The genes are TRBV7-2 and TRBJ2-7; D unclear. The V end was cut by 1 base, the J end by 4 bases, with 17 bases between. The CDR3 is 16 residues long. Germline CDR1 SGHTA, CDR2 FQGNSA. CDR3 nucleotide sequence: TGTGCCAGCAGCTTAGTGGCCCAGGCAATAGGATACGAGCAGTACTTC. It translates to CASSLVAQAIGYEQYF.

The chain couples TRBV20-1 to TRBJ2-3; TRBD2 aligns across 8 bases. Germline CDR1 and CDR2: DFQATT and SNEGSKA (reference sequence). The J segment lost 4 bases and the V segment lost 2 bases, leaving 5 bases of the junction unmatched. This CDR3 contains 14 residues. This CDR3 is CSARPGGRPDTQYF. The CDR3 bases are TGCAGTGCTAGACCGGGGGGGCGCCCAGATACGCAGTATTTT.

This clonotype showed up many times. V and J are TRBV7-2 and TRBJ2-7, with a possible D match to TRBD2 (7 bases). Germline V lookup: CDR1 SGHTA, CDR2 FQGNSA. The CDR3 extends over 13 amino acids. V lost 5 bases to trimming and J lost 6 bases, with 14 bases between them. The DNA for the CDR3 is TGTGCCAGCAGCCCCCGGGGAGGGGGCGAGCAGTACTTC. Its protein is CASSPRGGGEQYF.

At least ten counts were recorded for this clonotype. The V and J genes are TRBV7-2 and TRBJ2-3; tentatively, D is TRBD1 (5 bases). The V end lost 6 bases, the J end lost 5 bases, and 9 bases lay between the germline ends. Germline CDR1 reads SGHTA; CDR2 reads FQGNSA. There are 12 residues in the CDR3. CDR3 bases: TGTGCCAGCAGGGGGCCGGGAGATACGCAGTATTTT. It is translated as CASRGPGDTQYF. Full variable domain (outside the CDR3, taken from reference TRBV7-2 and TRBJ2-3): GAGVSQSPSNKVTEKGKDVELRCDPISGHTALYWYRQSLGQGLEFLIYFQGNSAPDKSGLPSDRFSAERTGGSVSTLTIQRTQQEDSAVYLCASRGPGDTQYFGPGTRLTVL.

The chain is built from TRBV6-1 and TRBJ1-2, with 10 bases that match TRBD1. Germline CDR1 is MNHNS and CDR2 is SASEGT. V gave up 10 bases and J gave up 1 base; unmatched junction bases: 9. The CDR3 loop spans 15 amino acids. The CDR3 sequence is CATYRDRGNNYGYTF. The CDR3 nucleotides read TGTGCCACATACCGGGACAGGGGAAATAACTATGGCTACACCTTC.

This CDR3 is CATNSPRQGIGELFF. The CDR3 DNA reads TGTGCCACCAACTCCCCGCGACAGGGGATCGGGGAGCTGTTTTTT. V is TRBV24-1 and J is TRBJ2-2, with 8 bases that match TRBD1. This CDR3 spans 15 amino acids. The germline V gene has CDR1 KGHDR and CDR2 SFDVKD. The trim removed 8 bases at V and 7 bases at J, leaving 11 bases unmatched.